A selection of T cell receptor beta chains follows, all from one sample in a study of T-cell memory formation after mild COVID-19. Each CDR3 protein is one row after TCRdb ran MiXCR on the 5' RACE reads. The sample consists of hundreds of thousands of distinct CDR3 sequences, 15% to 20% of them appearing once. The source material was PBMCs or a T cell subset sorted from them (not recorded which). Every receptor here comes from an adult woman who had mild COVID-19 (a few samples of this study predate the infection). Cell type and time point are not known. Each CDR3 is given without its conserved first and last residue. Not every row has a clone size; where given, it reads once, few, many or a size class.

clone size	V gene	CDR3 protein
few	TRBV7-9	ASSLLAGVGTQY
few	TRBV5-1	ASSFDGNQPQH
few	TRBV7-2	ASSLSGPEGANYGYT
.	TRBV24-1	ATSDPQGPLFYNEQF
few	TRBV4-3	ARTWRPGEAF
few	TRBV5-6	ASSLDWRASEAF
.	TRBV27	ASSSPYNYGYT
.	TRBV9	ASSVYGGTGETQY
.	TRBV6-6	ASSGGTTTDTQY
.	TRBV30	AWSVSTDTQY
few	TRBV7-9	ASSPTGGWGTDTQY
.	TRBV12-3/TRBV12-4	ASSSPGTSGSHEQY
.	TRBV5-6	ASSLVGGLGDNQPQH
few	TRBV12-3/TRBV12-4	ASSLLRSSDEQF
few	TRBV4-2	ASSPGLAASSYNEQF
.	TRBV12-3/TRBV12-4	ASSEARAAGYT
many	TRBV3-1	ASSQAFNEKLF
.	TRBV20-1	SARDRTTSYEQY
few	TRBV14	ASSQVVGGIYEQY
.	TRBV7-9	ASSYGYGRSYEQY
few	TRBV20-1	SASPGAALNTEAF
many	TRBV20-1	SADGLGFTEAF
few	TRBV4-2	ASRSGMGMNEQF
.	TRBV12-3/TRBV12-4	ASTHHGGNSPLH
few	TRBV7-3	ASSVDRGSGNTIY
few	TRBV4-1	ASSQVGGPEAF
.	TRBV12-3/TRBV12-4	ASSLILGTGGLF
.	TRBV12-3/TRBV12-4	ASSGVTGAEAF
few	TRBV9	ASSVTGTEYEQY
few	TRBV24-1	ATSDLGAGFRDEQF
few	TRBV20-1	SARGQPSNEQF
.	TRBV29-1	SVEEGRGQPQH
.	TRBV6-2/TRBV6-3	ASSWTSGSGDTQY
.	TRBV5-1	ASSRTSGGYSDTQY
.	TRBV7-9	ASSAGVPVGTEAF
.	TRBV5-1	ASSLTAGVVDTQY
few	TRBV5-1	ASSSRDRANYGYT
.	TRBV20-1	SARGAGLLNYGYT
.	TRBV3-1	ASSQVVRGTYEQY
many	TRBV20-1	SALYRDRGYDTEAF
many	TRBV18	ASSPASGGGSNYGYT